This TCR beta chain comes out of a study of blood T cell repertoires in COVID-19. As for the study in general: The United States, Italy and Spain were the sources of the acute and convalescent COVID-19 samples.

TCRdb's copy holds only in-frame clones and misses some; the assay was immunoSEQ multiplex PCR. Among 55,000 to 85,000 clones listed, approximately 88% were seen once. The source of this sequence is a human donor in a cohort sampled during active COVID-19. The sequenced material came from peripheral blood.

The CDR3 coding sequence is TGTGCCAGTAGTATGGTCGGTCTACAGGGGGGACGTAAGCCCCAGCATTTT. Its translation: CASSMVGLQGGRKPQHF. V and J are TRBV19 and TRBJ1-5; 8 bases are a match to TRBD1. CDR1 and CDR2 from the germline V gene are LNHDA and SQIVND (reference sequence). This CDR3 is 17 amino acids long. V shed 3 bases, J shed 8 bases, and the junction held 15 bases outside the gene matches.